This T cell receptor beta chain was sequenced in a study of CD8 T cells in ankylosing spondylitis (dated by TCRdb to the late 2010s). Looking at the study overall: The study set out to find disease-linked TCR variants by profiling T cell receptor beta repertoires in ankylosing spondylitis patients and healthy donors. The full study cohort comprised some 27 ankylosing spondylitis patients and some 100 healthy donors. Peripheral blood samples were taken, and synovial fluid was additionally collected from ankylosing spondylitis patients.

The full study reports these points: The disease-linked clones had a CD8+ phenotype and were found at relatively low frequencies in peripheral blood. The disease-linked clones were reported as significantly enriched in matched synovial fluid samples from ankylosing spondylitis patients. A TCR beta motif made up of several highly homologous amino acid variants appeared to be characteristic of blood from ankylosing spondylitis patients. Some motif variants were previously reported in synovial fluid and blood of reactive arthritis patients, suggesting common disease-initiation mechanisms.

From the cysteine through the phenylalanine, the CDR3 covers 13 amino acids. Only CDR3 DNA remains: 39 bases, in frame from the first base. At the junction V is shortened by 6 bases and J by 4 bases; bases outside the gene matches: 5. Reads for this sample came from an Illumina HiSeq 2500. Quantitative 5'-RACE with molecular barcodes was the method used to prepare the TCR beta libraries. Concerning the study's data processing: A new computational method, built on a probabilistic model of VDJ rearrangement, was used to identify disease-linked TCR variants. Using fastp trimming at Q25 and MiXCR clonotype assembly, TCRdb reanalyzed the public sequencing data and kept in-frame beta chains. When rows share a CDR3 protein, they turn into one entry using the most common DNA and genes. TCRdb's processing, not the authors', yielded these V and J calls. This sample is represented by nearly 250,000 distinct CDR3 sequences; under 35% of them were singletons. The ten largest clonotypes hold approximately 4.4% of the sample.

Concerning this clonotype itself: The antigen it binds to is not known. No qualities accompany the bases; no much larger clone lies one base away.

This receptor chain uses TRBV12-3 or TRBV12-4 and TRBJ2-5; 7 nucleotides in the junction match TRBD1. Input material: blood, either unsorted or a sorted T cell fraction (not recorded which). The source of this sequence is a male donor with ankylosing spondylitis or in good health (not recorded which). The DNA is TGTGCCAGCAGGAATGCAGGGGGAGAGACCCAGTACTTC. This encodes CASRNAGGETQYF.